This T cell receptor beta chain was captured in a study of blood T cell repertoires in COVID-19. Study-level information: Samples taken during acute and convalescent COVID-19 were collected in the United States, Italy and Spain.

The assay was immunoSEQ multiplex PCR, and TCRdb's table has in-frame clones only and misses some. Among a few hundred thousand clones listed, 80% to 90% were seen once. The TCR originated in a man aged 60 to 75 with acute or convalescent COVID-19. Input material: peripheral blood.

The CDR3 nucleotides read TGTGCCAGCAGCGTAGCAGGGGACCTCTCCTACGAGCAGTACTTC. Translating gives CASSVAGDLSYEQYF. The V and J genes are TRBV9 and TRBJ2-7, with D maybe TRBD1 (6 bases). CDR1 is SGDLS and CDR2 is YYNGEE in the germline V gene. The V end lost 0 bases, the J end lost 0 bases, and 10 bases lay between the germline ends. This CDR3 is 15 amino acids long.